This section outlines one T cell receptor (beta chain) sequence together with its context. This sample was included in a study of blood T cell repertoires in COVID-19. Study in general: Samples taken during acute and convalescent COVID-19 were collected in the United States, Italy and Spain.

Individuals drawn from about 26 US areas were roughly 18 to 95 years old. Participants' own reports of clinical history determined their cohort assignment. In the original analysis: Reference gene primers were amplified, and this amplification served to estimate nucleated cell counts. Assay used: immunoSEQ multiplex PCR; TCRdb lists only in-frame clones, some missing. The V and J calls and the clone size are those of that table, but D and trimming were determined from the DNA. The sample yields a few hundred thousand clones, 65% to 85% seen once. This TCR came from a woman aged 40 to 49 with acute COVID-19. The sequenced sample was PBMCs or T cells enriched from blood (not recorded which).

DNA of the CDR3: TGCGCCAGCAGCCATGCCGGACTAGCGCCCCCAATCTCTTACAATGAGCAGTTCTTC. This codes for CASSHAGLAPPISYNEQFF. This chain joins TRBV4-3 and TRBJ2-1; 9 positions agree with TRBD2. CDR1 LGHNA and CDR2 YSLEER come from the germline V gene. The trim removed 3 bases at V and 4 bases at J, leaving 16 bases unmatched. The CDR3 length is 19 residues.